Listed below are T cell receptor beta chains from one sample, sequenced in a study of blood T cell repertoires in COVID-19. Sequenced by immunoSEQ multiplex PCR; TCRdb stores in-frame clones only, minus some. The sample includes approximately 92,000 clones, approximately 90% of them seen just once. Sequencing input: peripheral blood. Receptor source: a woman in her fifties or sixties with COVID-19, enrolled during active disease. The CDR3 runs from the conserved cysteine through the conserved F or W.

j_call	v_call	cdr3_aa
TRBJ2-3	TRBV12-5	CASGTGLSTDTQYF
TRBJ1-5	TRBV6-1	CASTSETGGNQPQHF
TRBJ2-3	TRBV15	CATSRDGGASTDTQYF
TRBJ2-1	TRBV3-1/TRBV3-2	CASSPRRGGSYNEQFF
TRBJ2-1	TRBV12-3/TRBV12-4	CASSPAEINEQFF
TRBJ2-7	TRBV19	CASSVGQGWDEQYF
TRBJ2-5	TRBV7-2	CASSEAVSGVETQYF
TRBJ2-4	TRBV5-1	CASSLASGPPEDF
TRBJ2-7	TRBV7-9	CASTGASYEQYF
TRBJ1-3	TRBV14	CASSQDVGPGHSGNTIYF
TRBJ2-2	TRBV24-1	CATSDPGTGRNTGELFF
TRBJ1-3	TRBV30	CAWAGGISGNTIYF
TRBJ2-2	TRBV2	CASIADRDTGELFF
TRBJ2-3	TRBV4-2	CASSQDGRGKSADTQYF
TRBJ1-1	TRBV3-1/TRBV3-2	CASSQDPRQGARRTEAFF
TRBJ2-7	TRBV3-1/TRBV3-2	CASSQDGGWRGQGGSYEQYF
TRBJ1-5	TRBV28	CASSLYRGGQPQHF
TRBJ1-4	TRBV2	CASSETGGFGKLFF
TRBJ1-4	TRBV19	CASSSPTGMSNEKLFF
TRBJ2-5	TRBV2	CASKIGLAGRETQYF
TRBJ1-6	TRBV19	CASSEGVFSPLHF
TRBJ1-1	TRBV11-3	CASSYRQNTEAFF
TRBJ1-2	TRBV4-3	CASSQVMGQNYGYTF
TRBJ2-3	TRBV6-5	CASSNSGGATDTQYF
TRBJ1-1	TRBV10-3	CAISERGGLNTEAFF
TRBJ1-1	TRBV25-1	CASSVSGGTEAFF
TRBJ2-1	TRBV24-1	CATSEPGTGCNEQFF
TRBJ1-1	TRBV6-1	CASSEESSQRTALNTEAFF
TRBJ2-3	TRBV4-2	CASCIRSGSTDTQYF
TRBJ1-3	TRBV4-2	CASSQATGGERNTIYF
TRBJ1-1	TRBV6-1	CASSDKQGGANTEAFF
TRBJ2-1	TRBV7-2	CASSPGLAGPYNEQFF
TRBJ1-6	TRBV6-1	CASSGTGLQAYNSPLHF
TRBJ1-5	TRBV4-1	CASSRNSRVSNQPQHF
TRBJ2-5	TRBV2	CASRTGGDGETQYF
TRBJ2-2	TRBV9	CASSVGGGWNGELFF
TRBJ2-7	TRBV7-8	CASSLGLRLAYEQYF
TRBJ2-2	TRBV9	CASSRRLAATGELFF
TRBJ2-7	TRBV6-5	CASRGTATYEQYF
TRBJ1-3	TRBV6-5	CASSYSDRAGNTIYF
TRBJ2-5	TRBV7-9	CASSLGQGAYQTQYF
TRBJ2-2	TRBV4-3	CASSQVGGEYTGELFF
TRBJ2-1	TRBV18	CASSPPSGGNEQFF
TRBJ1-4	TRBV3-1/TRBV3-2	CASSQENGRGDEKLFF
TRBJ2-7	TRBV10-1	CASSAGQGAYEQYF
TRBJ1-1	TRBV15	CATSRDLAMNTEAFF
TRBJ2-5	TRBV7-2	CASSLWGDGQETQYF
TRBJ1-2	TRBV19	CASSQAPAGYGYTF
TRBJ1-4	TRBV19	CASRFPTSKGEKLFF
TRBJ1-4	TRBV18	CASSPGFTDEKLFF
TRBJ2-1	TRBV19	CASSMLAQGNEQFF
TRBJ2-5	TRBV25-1	CASSGAGGAKTQYF
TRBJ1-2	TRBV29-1	CSVAGQGENGYTF
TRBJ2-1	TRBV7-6	CASSLLSERGAEQFF